This T cell receptor beta chain originates from a study of OX40 agonist ivuxolimab in advanced cancers. Study information: Hepatocellular carcinoma, melanoma, renal cell or head and neck cancer occurred in dose-escalation patients.

Sequencing used immunoSEQ multiplex PCR; TCRdb keeps in-frame clones, though not all of them. The repertoire consists of roughly 90,000 clones, with roughly nine tenths occurring once and the leading ten covering roughly 9.4%. About this clone: Antigen specificity is unknown.

Study-level results: Also showing low normalized T-cell clonal expansion were some of the nonresponders. Both blood CD4+ and CD8+ T cells showed clonal growth by week 6 at 0.1 to 3.0 mg/kg.

This CDR3 is built from 13 residues. Germline CDR1 is LNHDA and CDR2 is SQIVND (reference sequence). Trimming cost V 1 base and J 9 bases, with 10 bases left between them. The starting material was CD4+ or CD8+ T cells sorted from blood, obtained in a trial of the OX40 agonist ivuxolimab. The rearrangement uses TRBV19 and TRBJ2-1; D gene uncertain. The clonotype was recovered from an adult with an advanced solid tumor such as melanoma, head and neck, liver or kidney cancer. CDR3 in DNA: TGTGCCAGTAGTATAGCCGGAGCGAGTGAGCAGTTCTTC. Protein sequence: CASSIAGASEQFF. Full variable domain (missing parts from reference TRBV19 and TRBJ2-1): DGGITQSPKYLFRKEGQNVTLSCEQNLNHDAMYWYRQDPGQGLRLIYYSQIVNDFQKGDIAEGYSVSREKKESFPLTVTSAQKNPTAFYLCASSIAGASEQFFGPGTRLTVL.